These T cell receptor beta chains were read from a single sample in a study of cytomegalovirus exposure and HLA in healthy donors. Measured with immunoSEQ multiplex PCR; TCRdb has only the in-frame clones, and not every one. This table has 200,000 or so clones, approximately 80% appearing once. Sequenced material: PBMCs. These receptors all stem from a man aged 18 to 29 in good health and CMV-seropositive. The CDR3 runs from the conserved cysteine through the conserved F or W. Fields, in order: clone size, D gene, V gene, J gene, CDR3 length, CDR3 DNA, CDR3 protein. D genes are given only for firm matches. Only some rows state a clone size, as once, few, many or a class for expanded clones.

size: .
D: .
V: TRBV9
J: TRBJ2-5
length: 13
DNA: TGTGCCAGCAGCGTAAGCATCCCAGAGACCCAGTACTTC
CDR3: CASSVSIPETQYF

size: .
D: .
V: TRBV6-5
J: TRBJ1-1
length: 13
DNA: TGTGCCAGCAGGGCTACAGGGAAGACTGAAGCTTTCTTT
CDR3: CASRATGKTEAFF

size: .
D: TRBD2
V: TRBV11-2
J: TRBJ2-7
length: 15
DNA: TGTGCCAGCAGCTTAGAACTAGCGGGGGCATACGAGCAGTACTTC
CDR3: CASSLELAGAYEQYF

size: .
D: TRBD2
V: TRBV18
J: TRBJ2-3
length: 15
DNA: TGTGCCAGCCCCAGGGCGGGAGGGCCAGAAGATACGCAGTATTTT
CDR3: CASPRAGGPEDTQYF

size: once
D: .
V: TRBV28
J: TRBJ2-7
length: 13
DNA: TGTGCCAGCAGTTCCCCGCAGGGGGGCGAGCAGTACTTC
CDR3: CASSSPQGGEQYF

size: .
D: .
V: TRBV28
J: TRBJ2-5
length: 12
DNA: TGTGCCAGCAGTTGGCGGCAAGAGACCCAGTACTTC
CDR3: CASSWRQETQYF

size: .
D: TRBD1
V: TRBV11-2
J: TRBJ2-7
length: 14
DNA: TGTGCCAGCAGCTTAGGGCAGGGGGCCTACGAGCAGTACTTC
CDR3: CASSLGQGAYEQYF

size: .
D: .
V: TRBV5-1
J: TRBJ2-7
length: 14
DNA: TGCGCCAGCAGTAATACCGCGGGGGCGGGGGAGCAGTACTTC
CDR3: CASSNTAGAGEQYF

size: .
D: TRBD1
V: TRBV30
J: TRBJ1-5
length: 14
DNA: TGTGCCTGCGGGACCGGGACAGGCGTTCAGCCCCAGCATTTT
CDR3: CACGTGTGVQPQHF

size: once
D: .
V: TRBV2
J: TRBJ1-1
length: 13
DNA: TGTGCCAGCAGTGTTGACAAGTCCACTGAAGCTTTCTTT
CDR3: CASSVDKSTEAFF